Listed below are T cell receptor beta chains from one sample, sequenced in a study of cytomegalovirus exposure and HLA in healthy donors. Measured with immunoSEQ multiplex PCR; TCRdb has only the in-frame clones, and not every one. The sample carries 220,000 or so clones, 70% to 80% recorded once. Sequences were obtained from PBMCs. The receptors derive from a woman in her twenties or thirties in good health and CMV-seronegative. Each CDR3 is given with its conserved first and last residue. Each record gives: clone size, D gene, V gene, J gene, CDR3 DNA, CDR3 protein. The D gene is left open where the match is weak. Some rows have no size entry. The others give once, few or many, or a class for an expanded clone.

clone_size: few; d_call: NA; v_call: TRBV11-2; j_call: TRBJ2-5; cdr3_nt: TGTGCCAGCAGCGCCCCAGAGGGAGTAGGGGAGACCCAGTACTTC; cdr3_aa: CASSAPEGVGETQYF
clone_size: few; d_call: NA; v_call: TRBV7-9; j_call: TRBJ2-3; cdr3_nt: TGTGCCAGCAGCCCGGGTGGAAGGGGAATAGATACGCAGTATTTT; cdr3_aa: CASSPGGRGIDTQYF
clone_size: NA; d_call: TRBD1; v_call: TRBV4-2; j_call: TRBJ2-2; cdr3_nt: TGTGCCAGCAGTCCAAGACAGGGCGCGAACACCGGGGAGCTGTTTTTT; cdr3_aa: CASSPRQGANTGELFF
clone_size: NA; d_call: TRBD2; v_call: TRBV6-1; j_call: TRBJ2-7; cdr3_nt: TGTGCCAGCAGTGACAGACTAGCGGCACACTCCTACGAGCAGTACTTC; cdr3_aa: CASSDRLAAHSYEQYF
clone_size: NA; d_call: NA; v_call: TRBV13; j_call: TRBJ2-2; cdr3_nt: TGTGCCAGCAGCTTAGTTGGCGGAGTAACCGGGGAGCTGTTTTTT; cdr3_aa: CASSLVGGVTGELFF
clone_size: NA; d_call: NA; v_call: TRBV6-1; j_call: TRBJ2-7; cdr3_nt: TGTGCCAGCAGTCCCGGGACTGGTTCCTACGAGCAGTACTTC; cdr3_aa: CASSPGTGSYEQYF
clone_size: NA; d_call: NA; v_call: TRBV7-8; j_call: TRBJ1-3; cdr3_nt: TGTGCCAGCAGCTTAGAGGTCAGGGCCAAGTTTGGAAACACCATATATTTT; cdr3_aa: CASSLEVRAKFGNTIYF
clone_size: NA; d_call: NA; v_call: TRBV18; j_call: TRBJ2-1; cdr3_nt: TGTGCCAGCTCACCGTACAGGGTCAATGAGCAGTTCTTC; cdr3_aa: CASSPYRVNEQFF
clone_size: few; d_call: NA; v_call: TRBV6-1; j_call: TRBJ2-7; cdr3_nt: TGTGCCAGCAGTGAAAGAGGGTGGGACGAGCAGTACTTC; cdr3_aa: CASSERGWDEQYF
clone_size: NA; d_call: NA; v_call: TRBV6-6; j_call: TRBJ1-5; cdr3_nt: TGTGCCAGCAGTCCTTGGGAGGACCGCAATCAGCCCCAGCATTTT; cdr3_aa: CASSPWEDRNQPQHF
clone_size: NA; d_call: NA; v_call: TRBV18; j_call: TRBJ2-3; cdr3_nt: TGTGCCAGCTCACCGACAATTCCCAAAGATACGCAGTATTTT; cdr3_aa: CASSPTIPKDTQYF
clone_size: NA; d_call: TRBD1; v_call: TRBV30; j_call: TRBJ1-4; cdr3_nt: TGTGCCTGGAGTGGATTTACAGGGGTGCCTAATGAAAAACTGTTTTTT; cdr3_aa: CAWSGFTGVPNEKLFF
clone_size: NA; d_call: TRBD1; v_call: TRBV9; j_call: TRBJ1-5; cdr3_nt: TGTGCCAGCAGCGTAGGGGACAGCCAGCCCCAGCATTTT; cdr3_aa: CASSVGDSQPQHF
clone_size: NA; d_call: TRBD1; v_call: TRBV5-1; j_call: TRBJ1-1; cdr3_nt: TGCGCCAGCGGTGAGGGACAGGGGGGATTTAACGCTTTCTTT; cdr3_aa: CASGEGQGGFNAFF
clone_size: few; d_call: TRBD1; v_call: TRBV27; j_call: TRBJ2-7; cdr3_nt: TGTGCCAGCAGCGTAAACCGGGACAGGGCCGAGCAGTACTTC; cdr3_aa: CASSVNRDRAEQYF
clone_size: NA; d_call: TRBD2; v_call: TRBV5-6; j_call: TRBJ2-1; cdr3_nt: TGTGCCAGCACTTTGGGGACTAGCGGGGGGCCAACCACTGTCGATGAGCAGTTCTTC; cdr3_aa: CASTLGTSGGPTTVDEQFF
clone_size: NA; d_call: TRBD1; v_call: TRBV7-7; j_call: TRBJ1-1; cdr3_nt: TGTGCTAGCAGCCTAGGTCAGGGGGCTGAAGCTTTCTTT; cdr3_aa: CASSLGQGAEAFF
clone_size: NA; d_call: NA; v_call: TRBV5-4; j_call: TRBJ1-3; cdr3_nt: TGTGCCAGCAGCGGTACAGGGTCCTCTGGAAACACCATATATTTT; cdr3_aa: CASSGTGSSGNTIYF
clone_size: NA; d_call: NA; v_call: TRBV15; j_call: TRBJ2-1; cdr3_nt: TGTGCCACCAGCTTTGGGGCTGAGCAGTTCTTC; cdr3_aa: CATSFGAEQFF
clone_size: NA; d_call: TRBD1; v_call: TRBV7-9; j_call: TRBJ1-2; cdr3_nt: TGTGCCAGCAGCCTGACAGGGCCAGCCGACTATGGCTACACCTTC; cdr3_aa: CASSLTGPADYGYTF
clone_size: NA; d_call: NA; v_call: TRBV11-2; j_call: TRBJ2-3; cdr3_nt: TGTGCCAGCAGCTCCCCCGGCAGGGCAGATACGCAGTATTTT; cdr3_aa: CASSSPGRADTQYF
clone_size: NA; d_call: NA; v_call: TRBV7-9; j_call: TRBJ2-7; cdr3_nt: TGTGCCAGCAGCTTAACAGAGTCCTACGAGCAGTACTTC; cdr3_aa: CASSLTESYEQYF
clone_size: NA; d_call: TRBD1; v_call: TRBV9; j_call: TRBJ1-1; cdr3_nt: TGTGCCAGCAGCGAGGGACAGGGCTACACTGAAGCTTTCTTT; cdr3_aa: CASSEGQGYTEAFF
clone_size: NA; d_call: TRBD1; v_call: TRBV5-6; j_call: TRBJ2-5; cdr3_nt: TGTGCCAGCAGCGTACCGGGACAGGCCGAAGAGACCCAGTACTTC; cdr3_aa: CASSVPGQAEETQYF
clone_size: NA; d_call: TRBD1; v_call: TRBV19; j_call: TRBJ2-2; cdr3_nt: TGTGCCAGTAGTACCACAGGGGCCGGGGAGCTGTTTTTT; cdr3_aa: CASSTTGAGELFF
clone_size: NA; d_call: TRBD2; v_call: TRBV10-3; j_call: TRBJ2-1; cdr3_nt: TGTGCCATCAGTGAAACACTAGCGGTCAGCTCCTACAATGAGCAGTTCTTC; cdr3_aa: CAISETLAVSSYNEQFF
clone_size: NA; d_call: NA; v_call: TRBV27; j_call: TRBJ2-3; cdr3_nt: TGTGCCAGCAGGGCAGGGGTATACACAGATACGCAGTATTTT; cdr3_aa: CASRAGVYTDTQYF
clone_size: NA; d_call: NA; v_call: TRBV5-6; j_call: TRBJ2-3; cdr3_nt: TGTGCCAGCAGCTATGACGGGAGATCGGATACGCAGTATTTT; cdr3_aa: CASSYDGRSDTQYF
clone_size: NA; d_call: TRBD1; v_call: TRBV7-9; j_call: TRBJ1-5; cdr3_nt: TGTGCCAGCAGCCTTCTAGGGGACAGAGCTCATCAGCCCCAGCATTTT; cdr3_aa: CASSLLGDRAHQPQHF